These 21 T cell receptor beta chains originate from one sample sequenced in a study of T cell repertoires in cytomegalovirus infection. Their recognized antigens are unknown. TCRdb used MiXCR to reprocess the reads, holding one entry per CDR3 protein. Counted here are more than 300,000 distinct CDR3 sequences, roughly a third occurring once; the ten biggest clones make up about 14%. Specimen: cultured PBMCs, collected from culture after CMV antigen stimulation. The source is a human donor in good health (CMV status not recorded). Some clones in this sample may be carry-over from other donors' samples.

This sequence joins TRBV6-5 and TRBJ2-7; 9 positions match TRBD1. There are 16 residues in the CDR3. V gave up 0 bases and J gave up 4 bases; unmatched junction bases: 7. Germline V gene sequence: CDR1 MNHEY, CDR2 SVGAGI. CDR3 nucleotide sequence: TGTGCCAGCAGTTACTCGTTACAGGGGGCAAGGTACGAGCAGTACTTC. Its protein is CASSYSLQGARYEQYF.

Worth noting for this clonotype: One base away lies a much larger clone, so this may be a sequencing read error. V and J are TRBV7-2 and TRBJ1-6; 7 bases are shared with TRBD1. Germline V CDR1 and CDR2: SGHTA, FQGNSA. The CDR3 is made up of 15 amino acids. The CDR3 DNA follows: TGTGCCAGCAGCCCCCGTGACAGGGCCGCTTCACCCCTCAACTTT. Its translation is CASSPRDRAASPLNF.

The chain carries TRBV14 and TRBJ2-1; 13 bases agree with TRBD2. Germline-derived CDR1 and CDR2 are SGHDN and FVKESK. The CDR3 contains 19 residues. Trimming removed 2 bases from V and 0 bases from J; junction bases left unmatched: 7. The CDR3 nucleotides are TGTGCCAGCAGCCAAAGTGTACTAGCGGGAGGGCCCTCCTACAATGAGCAGTTCTTC. Amino acid sequence: CASSQSVLAGGPSYNEQFF.

This clonotype has ten or more counts. V usage is TRBV12-3 or TRBV12-4 and J usage is TRBJ1-6, with a weak D call TRBD1 (6 bases). The CDR3 is 14 residues long. Trimming stripped 2 bases from V and 13 bases from J, with 15 bases between. Written as DNA, the CDR3 is TGTGCCAGCAGTTTATCGGTGCAGGGGCAGCCCCTCCACTTT. Protein: CASSLSVQGQPLHF.

The gene calls are TRBV6-2 or TRBV6-3 and TRBJ2-1; D call uncertain. The CDR3 loop spans 13 amino acids. Trimming left V 5 bases short and J 10 bases short, with 15 bases between. Germline CDR1 is MNHEY and CDR2 is SVGEGT. The CDR3 region has the DNA TGTGCCAGCAGTAAAACCGGGCACTTCGAGCAGTTCTTC. Its protein product is CASSKTGHFEQFF.

This chain uses TRBV15 with TRBJ2-1, with 11 bases that match TRBD2. The CDR3 covers 15 residues. Germline V lookup: CDR1 LNHNV, CDR2 YYDKDF (reference sequence). V dropped 6 bases and J dropped 4; count of bases not matched to a gene: 5. The CDR3 coding sequence is TGTGCCACCAGTGTTTCTAGCGGGGGGTACAATGAGCAGTTCTTC. Amino acids: CATSVSSGGYNEQFF. The full variable domain, rest sourced from reference TRBV15 and TRBJ2-1, is DAMVIQNPRYQVTQFGKPVTLSCSQTLNHNVMYWYQQKSSQAPKLLFHYYDKDFNNEADTPDNFQSRRPNTSFCFLDIRSPGLGDTAMYLCATSVSSGGYNEQFFGPGTRLTVL.

V is TRBV5-1 and J is TRBJ2-1; D unclear. Germline V lookup: CDR1 SGHRS, CDR2 YFSETQ. The CDR3 contains 14 residues. V was pared by 4 bases and J by 7 bases, with 15 bases between. The CDR3 sequence is CASSPVADKNEQFF. The CDR3 DNA is TGCGCCAGCAGCCCCGTGGCGGATAAGAATGAGCAGTTCTTC.

The CDR3 bases are TGTGCCAGCAGTCCATGGACAGGGGCTCATGGTCAGCCCCAGCATTTT. Its translation: CASSPWTGAHGQPQHF. V is TRBV12-3 or TRBV12-4 and J is TRBJ1-5, with 9 bases lining up with TRBD1. This CDR3 is 16 amino acids long. V was pared by 5 bases and J by 6 bases, with 11 bases of the junction left unmatched.

This chain uses TRBV7-2 with TRBJ2-5, with 10 positions matching TRBD2. The V and J ends lost 1 base and 4 bases, in that order; junction bases with no gene match: 0. The germline CDR1 and CDR2 sequences are SGHTA and FQGNSA. The CDR3 runs 14 residues. In DNA form, the CDR3 reads TGTGCCAGCAGCTTAGAGCGGGAGGGAGAGACCCAGTACTTC. Its protein is CASSLEREGETQYF. Filled out from reference TRBV7-2 and TRBJ2-5, the complete variable domain reads GAGVSQSPSNKVTEKGKDVELRCDPISGHTALYWYRQSLGQGLEFLIYFQGNSAPDKSGLPSDRFSAERTGGSVSTLTIQRTQQEDSAVYLCASSLEREGETQYFGPGTRLLVL.

This clonotype was picked up one time. J is TRBJ2-5 and V is TRBV6-2 or TRBV6-3; D not certain. V lost 4 bases and J lost 2, with 11 bases in between. CDR3 length: 14 amino acids. The germline V gene has CDR1 MNHEY and CDR2 SVGEGT. This CDR3 reads CASSSWNTQETQYF. The CDR3 region has the DNA TGTGCCAGCAGTTCGTGGAACACACAAGAGACCCAGTACTTC.

This clonotype was counted ten times or more. The CDR3 DNA sequence: TGTGCCAGCAGCTTAGGTCTAGCGGGAGTGGCGGAGCAGTACTTC. Encoded protein: CASSLGLAGVAEQYF. The V call is TRBV7-8, the J call TRBJ2-7; the match to TRBD2 covers 10 bases. The germline V gene has CDR1 SGHVS and CDR2 FQNEAQ. CDR3 size: 15 residues. V lost 1 base and J lost 7; bases outside the gene matches: 7.

This clonotype was seen more than once but under ten times. This chain uses TRBV27 with TRBJ2-2; D perhaps matches TRBD1 (5 bases). Germline V CDR1 and CDR2: MNHEY, SMNVEV (reference sequence). V was clipped by 5 bases and J by 2 bases, with 12 bases between them. The CDR3 has 15 residues. The CDR3 sequence is CASSPRQRNTGELFF. CDR3 DNA sequence: TGTGCCAGCAGTCCCAGACAGAGAAACACCGGGGAGCTGTTTTTT.

This clonotype was observed at least ten times. The V gene is TRBV7-2, the J gene TRBJ2-5, with 11 bases aligning to TRBD1. The CDR3 is made up of 15 amino acids. CDR1 SGHTA and CDR2 FQGNSA come from the germline V gene. V was clipped by 5 bases and J by 3 bases; unmatched bases: 5. This CDR3 reads CASSPGQGGKETQYF. In DNA, the CDR3 is TGTGCCAGCAGCCCGGGACAGGGGGGGAAAGAGACCCAGTACTTC.

The chain uses TRBV7-9 and TRBJ2-1; D tentatively reads TRBD1 or TRBD2 (5 bases each). In germline, CDR1 is SEHNR, CDR2 FQNEAQ (reference sequence). CDR3 length: 15 residues. V was trimmed by 4 bases and J by 4 bases, leaving 14 bases between them. CDR3 residues: CASSSAGTPYNEQFF. The DNA of the CDR3 is TGTGCCAGCAGCTCAGCCGGGACGCCTTACAATGAGCAGTTCTTC.

The V gene is TRBV7-9, the J gene TRBJ1-4, with D maybe TRBD1 (5 bases). Trimming pared 3 bases from V and 8 bases from J, leaving 13 bases between. The CDR3 has 14 amino acids. Germline CDR1 reads SEHNR; CDR2 reads FQNEAQ (reference sequence). CDR3 amino acids: CASSFRGIAEKLFF. The DNA of the CDR3 is TGTGCCAGCAGCTTCCGGGGGATCGCGGAAAAACTGTTTTTT.

V and J are TRBV7-8 and TRBJ1-1, with 7 bases that match TRBD1. The V gene end was trimmed by 5 bases and the J gene end by 7 bases; junction bases not matched to a gene: 13. The germline gives CDR1 SGHVS, CDR2 FQNEAQ. The length of the CDR3 is 15 residues. The CDR3 spells CASSPGQDLRLEAFF. In DNA, the CDR3 is TGTGCCAGCAGCCCCGGACAGGACCTGAGGCTTGAAGCTTTCTTT. Filled out from reference TRBV7-8 and TRBJ1-1, the complete variable domain reads GAGVSQSPRYKVAKRGQDVALRCDPISGHVSLFWYQQALGQGPEFLTYFQNEAQLDKSGLPSDRFFAERPEGSVSTLKIQRTQQEDSAVYLCASSPGQDLRLEAFFGQGTRLTVV.

This clonotype has a handful of counts. The chain is built from TRBV11-2 and TRBJ2-1; D perhaps matches TRBD2 (6 bases). CDR1 SGHAT and CDR2 FQNNGV come from the germline V gene. The CDR3 runs to 15 residues. Trimming took 5 bases from V and 7 from J, leaving 18 bases between them. The CDR3 protein is CASSQLGEAGNEQFF. The DNA for the CDR3 is TGTGCCAGCAGCCAATTGGGGGAGGCGGGTAATGAGCAGTTCTTC. The whole variable domain, remainder taken from reference TRBV11-2 and TRBJ2-1, is EAGVAQSPRYKIIEKRQSVAFWCNPISGHATLYWYQQILGQGPKLLIQFQNNGVVDDSQLPKDRFSAERLKGVDSTLKIQPAKLEDSAVYLCASSQLGEAGNEQFFGPGTRLTVL.

This clonotype appeared many times. This chain connects TRBV7-2 to TRBJ2-2; D could derive from TRBD1 or TRBD2 (5 bases each). The germline CDR1 and CDR2 sequences are SGHTA and FQGNSA. V lost 5 bases to trimming and J lost 4 bases, with 14 bases between them. The CDR3 is 15 amino acids. The CDR3 DNA is TGTGCCAGCAGCCACTCCCGAGGGGCCACCGGGGAGCTGTTTTTT. It is translated as CASSHSRGATGELFF.

The gene calls are TRBV7-6 and TRBJ2-3, with 7 bases identical to TRBD1. V gave up 5 bases and J gave up 7 bases; unmatched junction bases: 12. There are 15 residues in the CDR3. Germline CDR1 and CDR2: SGHVS and FNYEAQ. CDR3: CASSPTGTVDNTQYF. CDR3 DNA: TGTGCCAGCAGCCCTACTGGGACAGTTGATAATACGCAGTATTTT.

This clonotype was seen a handful of times. This sequence joins TRBV10-2 and TRBJ1-1, with D maybe TRBD1 (5 bases). Germline lookup yields CDR1 WSHSY and CDR2 SAAADI. V gave up 6 bases and J gave up 5 bases, with 13 bases separating them. This CDR3 has 13 amino acids. The CDR3 loop reads CASRGDGRTEAFF. CDR3 DNA sequence: TGCGCCAGCAGGGGGGACGGAAGGACTGAAGCTTTCTTT.

This clonotype turned up a few times. The chain is built from TRBV7-2 and TRBJ1-1; a possible D gene is TRBD1 (5 bases). The CDR3 consists of 13 residues. The V gene's germline CDR1 is SGHTA and CDR2 FQGNSA. The V and J ends lost 4 bases and 4 bases respectively, with 10 bases between them. CDR3 region: CASSSRERTEAFF. CDR3 sequence (DNA): TGTGCCAGCAGCTCCAGGGAACGCACTGAAGCTTTCTTT.